What follows are 20 T cell receptor beta chains derived from one specimen sequenced in a study of cytotoxic CD8 clonotypes in ibrutinib-treated CLL. Clones were read by immunoSEQ multiplex PCR, and TCRdb kept only the in-frame ones, dropping some. The sample records under 40,000 clones, roughly 50% being singletons. Sample: PBMCs, taken before ibrutinib treatment. All receptors derive from a human donor with chronic lymphocytic leukemia.

The chain links TRBV30 to TRBJ2-3; TRBD1 might be the D (6 bases). Trimming took 5 bases from V and 2 from J, leaving 14 bases between them. Per germline, CDR1 GTSNPN and CDR2 SVGIG (reference sequence). This CDR3 has 14 amino acids. Written as DNA, the CDR3 is TGTGCCTGGGGACAGCATCTATACACAGATACGCAGTATTTT. The encoded protein is CAWGQHLYTDTQYF.

This clone was detected only a few times. The gene calls are TRBV5-6 and TRBJ2-7, with 7 nucleotides matching TRBD1. J gave up 3 bases and V 4 bases, and 10 bases lay outside the gene matches. Germline CDR1 reads SGHDT; CDR2 reads YYEEEE. CDR3 size: 15 residues. CDR3 DNA: TGTGCCAGCAGCCCGATGGGGGACAGCCTCTACGAGCAGTACTTC. Translating it yields CASSPMGDSLYEQYF.

The chain employs TRBV28 and TRBJ2-3, with 8 bases matching TRBD2. CDR3 size: 16 residues. The trim removed 2 bases at V and 4 bases at J, leaving 8 bases unmatched. CDR1 is MDHEN, CDR2 SYDVKM, per germline. The CDR3 DNA is TGTGCCAGCAGTTTACCCCTCGGGGGGGCCGCAGATACGCAGTATTTT. It is translated as CASSLPLGGAADTQYF.

This clone occurred a few times. Relative to the germline gene, one junction end is altered; a read error may explain this. This chain uses TRBV7-7 with TRBJ2-3, with 10 bases that match TRBD2. Germline loops: CDR1 SSHAT, CDR2 FNYEAQ (reference sequence). This CDR3 spans 16 amino acids. The CDR3 loop reads CASSPGASGGADTQYF. In nucleotides, the CDR3 is TGTGCTAGCAGCCCCGGGGCTAGCGGGGGCGCAGATACGCAGTATTTT.

This chain connects TRBV11-3 to TRBJ2-1, with 11 bases that match TRBD2. Germline-derived CDR1 and CDR2 are SGHNT and YENEEA. The CDR3 contains 16 residues. The V segment lost 1 base and the J segment 6 bases; nucleotides outside the gene matches: 5. The CDR3 DNA reads as TGTGCCAGCAGCTTAGTAACGACTAGCGGGGCCAATGAGCAGTTCTTC. It translates to CASSLVTTSGANEQFF.

Only a few counts were recorded for this clone. The V call is TRBV25-1, the J call TRBJ2-7; D unresolved. Trimming cost V 3 bases and J 3 bases, with 9 bases left between them. The CDR3 has 13 amino acids. Germline lookup yields CDR1 MGHDK and CDR2 SYGVNS. CDR3 nucleotide sequence: TGTGCCAGCAGTGAGTTTGACATCTACGAGCAGTACTTC. Its translation is CASSEFDIYEQYF.

The chain has TRBV5-6 and TRBJ1-6; D is uncertain. CDR1 is SGHDT, CDR2 YYEEEE, per germline. The length of the CDR3 is 17 residues. V was shortened by 2 bases and J by 9 bases, with 21 bases between the two germline ends. This CDR3 is CASSFSGTLTGISPLHF. The CDR3 DNA reads as TGTGCCAGCAGCTTTTCGGGAACCTTGACGGGGATTTCACCCCTCCACTTT.

The table lists this clone with a few counts. The chain links TRBV7-9 to TRBJ2-2; no firm D call. Trimming shortened V by 4 bases and J by 4 bases, and 10 bases separated the two germline ends. This CDR3 contains 14 residues. Germline V lookup: CDR1 SEHNR, CDR2 FQNEAQ (reference sequence). The CDR3 bases are TGTGCCAGCAGCTACGCGCCCGCCACCGGGGAGCTGTTTTTT. Protein: CASSYAPATGELFF. Together with reference TRBV7-9 and TRBJ2-2, the CDR3 gives the full variable domain: DTGVSQNPRHKITKRGQNVTFRCDPISEHNRLYWYRQTLGQGPEFLTYFQNEAQLEKSRLLSDRFSAERPKGSFSTLEIQRTEQGDSAMYLCASSYAPATGELFFGEGSRLTVL.

CDR3 protein: CASSPQLGAWRTQYF. The CDR3 region has the DNA TGTGCCAGCAGTCCCCAATTAGGGGCCTGGCGGACCCAGTACTTC. This chain connects TRBV27 to TRBJ2-5, with TRBD1 as a possible D gene (5 bases). V was shortened by 5 bases and J by 7 bases, with 20 bases between the two germline ends. In germline, CDR1 is MNHEY, CDR2 SMNVEV (reference sequence). CDR3 size: 15 residues.

This clone appeared many times. The rearrangement uses TRBV5-5 and TRBJ1-1, with TRBD1 identical over 7 bases. Germline CDR1 is SGHKS and CDR2 is YYEKEE (reference sequence). J gave up 4 bases and V 4 bases, and 13 bases lay outside the gene matches. The CDR3 is 16 amino acids. The CDR3 nucleotides read TGTGCCAGCAGCCCAACCGCGGGACAGCTGGGCACTGAAGCTTTCTTT. It translates to CASSPTAGQLGTEAFF.

The chain is built from TRBV4-1 and TRBJ2-7, with D possibly matching TRBD1 (6 bases). Germline V CDR1 and CDR2: MGHRA, YSYEKL. Trimming took 0 bases from V and 3 from J, leaving 12 bases between them. The CDR3 is 15 residues long. This chain's CDR3 is CASSQDTGSLYEQYF. The DNA of the CDR3 is TGCGCCAGCAGCCAAGATACAGGGAGCCTCTACGAGCAGTACTTC.

This chain joins TRBV6-1 and TRBJ2-3; 8 nucleotides agree with TRBD2. Germline values: CDR1 MNHNS, CDR2 SASEGT. V was clipped by 2 bases and J by 2 bases; unmatched bases: 9. The CDR3 consists of 17 residues. The CDR3 protein is CASSESTSAKSTDTQYF. The CDR3 DNA sequence: TGTGCCAGCAGTGAATCGACTAGCGCAAAGTCCACAGATACGCAGTATTTT.

CDR3 DNA: TGCGCCAGCAGCTTGGAGGGACAGAGCTCCTACAATGAGCAGTTCTTC. The encoded protein is CASSLEGQSSYNEQFF. V gene TRBV5-1 combines with J gene TRBJ2-1, with 7 bases lining up with TRBD1. The CDR3 spans 16 residues. Unmatched junction bases numbered 3, after V lost 0 bases and J lost 0 bases. CDR1 and CDR2 from the germline V gene are SGHRS and YFSETQ.

To note about this clone: A much larger clonotype is one base distant, so this may be a read error. This sample includes further DNA sequences coding for the same CDR3. The chain joins TRBV5-6 to TRBJ2-7; TRBD1 is a possible D gene (6 bases). Per the germline V gene, CDR1 is SGHDT and CDR2 is YYEEEE. The CDR3 has 15 amino acids. CDR3 residues: CASSYRSGVVGEQYF. In nucleotides, the CDR3 is TGTGCTAGCAGCTACCGCTCAGGGGTTGTGGGCGAGCAGTACTTC.

The chain links TRBV10-3 to TRBJ2-5, with 8 bases fitting TRBD2. The CDR3 has 18 residues. Germline V lookup: CDR1 ENHRY, CDR2 SYGVKD. V lost 3 bases to trimming and J lost 2 bases; unmatched junction nucleotides: 14. CDR3 nucleotide sequence: TGTGCCATCAGTGAAGCCCCGTTTAGCGGGGCTTATCAAGAGACCCAGTACTTC. The encoded protein is CAISEAPFSGAYQETQYF.

The chain carries TRBV7-9 and TRBJ1-6; D is uncertain. The CDR3 extends over 13 amino acids. Germline V CDR1 and CDR2: SEHNR, FQNEAQ (reference sequence). V lost 2 bases and J 8 bases, leaving 7 bases between the germline ends. The CDR3 loop reads CASSLRIDSPLHF. The CDR3 nucleotides read TGTGCCAGCAGCTTACGGATAGATTCACCCCTCCACTTT.

This clone was seen more than once but under ten times. This chain connects TRBV11-3 to TRBJ1-6, with a weak D call TRBD1 (6 bases). CDR1 SGHNT and CDR2 YENEEA come from the germline V gene. This CDR3 region has 13 residues. The germline V and J ends were trimmed by 6 bases and 10 bases, with 13 bases remaining between them. CDR3 amino acids: CASRRGPGSPLHF. DNA for the CDR3: TGTGCCAGCAGGCGGGGGCCCGGGTCACCCCTCCACTTT. Together with reference TRBV11-3 and TRBJ1-6, the CDR3 gives the full variable domain: EAGVVQSPRYKIIEKKQPVAFWCNPISGHNTLYWYLQNLGQGPELLIRYENEEAVDDSQLPKDRFSAERLKGVDSTLKIQPAELGDSAVYLCASRRGPGSPLHFGNGTRLTVT.

The chain couples TRBV5-1 to TRBJ1-1; D ambiguous. There are 13 residues in the CDR3. V gave up 2 bases and J gave up 6 bases, with 11 bases separating them. Looked up from germline, CDR1 is SGHRS and CDR2 is YFSETQ. The DNA for the CDR3 is TGCGCCAGCAGCTTAAATGGGGTGGCTGAAGCTTTCTTT. It encodes CASSLNGVAEAFF. The full variable domain, rest sourced from reference TRBV5-1 and TRBJ1-1, is KAGVTQTPRYLIKTRGQQVTLSCSPISGHRSVSWYQQTPGQGLQFLFEYFSETQRNKGNFPGRFSGRQFSNSRSEMNVSTLELGDSALYLCASSLNGVAEAFFGQGTRLTVV.

This clone appeared many times. The rearrangement uses TRBV11-1 and TRBJ2-7; 8 bases align to TRBD1. This CDR3 region has 15 residues. Germline assignment: CDR1 SGHAT and CDR2 FQDESV (reference sequence). V dropped 8 bases and J dropped 2; count of bases not matched to a gene: 11. CDR3 coding DNA: TGTGCCAGCGGATCCTTCGTGACAGGGGCCTACGAGCAGTACTTC. Amino acid sequence: CASGSFVTGAYEQYF.

The rearrangement uses TRBV6-1 and TRBJ1-1, with 9 positions matching TRBD1. The germline gives CDR1 MNHNS, CDR2 SASEGT. The V gene end was trimmed by 8 bases and the J gene end by 5 bases; junction bases not matched to a gene: 3. CDR3 length: 12 amino acids. The CDR3 is CASLGTGTEAFF. The CDR3 DNA follows: TGTGCCAGCCTGGGGACAGGGACTGAAGCTTTCTTT.